The clone carrying this T cell receptor (beta chain) has at least ten counts. Its antigen is not identified. The CDR3 runs 13 residues. With 0 bases removed from V and 8 bases from J, the gap between germline ends came to 8 bases. Germline assignment: CDR1 LGHNA and CDR2 YSLEER. The data were taken from a study of T cells after yellow fever vaccination. Template switching with 5'RACE generated the TCR cDNA and added a universal primer site and UMIs. TCRdb recomputed calls from the 5' RACE reads with MiXCR, one row per CDR3 protein. Here the sample spans about 160,000 distinct CDR3 sequences, approximately 6.7% being singletons. The study's findings and limits: At approximately 95% for CD4 and about 87% for CD8, most primary-vaccination clones showed up again after the booster. Researchers report a weaker secondary response that nonetheless peaked faster, day 5 versus 15. Some clonotypes, a small share, were shared between CD4 and CD8 compartments.

The rearrangement links TRBV4-3 to TRBJ2-4, with a tentative D call TRBD1 (6 bases). Here the sequenced sample was CD4+ T cells sorted from PBMCs, taken around 5 days after the first yellow fever vaccination. The TCR was taken from a man aged 18 to 30 who received the YFV17D yellow fever vaccine. The CDR3 spells CASSQDYRDIQYF. CDR3 DNA: TGCGCCAGCAGCCAAGATTACAGGGACATTCAGTACTTC.